The TCR beta chain under discussion was sequenced for a study of blood T cell repertoires in COVID-19. Looking at the study overall: Sample material is recorded as cDNA or gDNA derived from T cells, B-cell-depleted T cells, or PBMCs.

This CDR3 has 13 residues. Germline V gene sequence: CDR1 MNHEY, CDR2 SVGAGI. V shed 6 bases, J shed 7 bases, and the junction held 4 bases outside the gene matches. Using immunoSEQ multiplex PCR, the repertoire was profiled, and TCRdb retains in-frame clones only, with some absent. The table lists around 170,000 clones, roughly 80% of them singletons. Individuals aged 18 to 89 years were recruited from 24 US areas. Contact with a PCR-confirmed or clinician-diagnosed COVID-19 case occurred within 2 weeks of entry. This clone has just one count. The source is a man aged 55 to 69 who had been exposed to COVID-19. This chain links TRBV6-5 with TRBJ1-4; 8 nucleotides line up with TRBD1. Sequenced sample: PBMCs or T cells enriched from blood (not recorded which). The CDR3 reads CASSRGQGEKLFF. CDR3 DNA: TGTGCCAGCAGCAGGGGGCAGGGTGAAAAACTGTTTTTT.